These 24 T cell receptor beta chains were all obtained from the same sample, sequenced in a study of cytomegalovirus exposure and HLA in healthy donors. It was with 60 Vbeta and 13 Jbeta primers that the PCR ran. Sequencing was performed with immunoSEQ multiplex PCR; in TCRdb, only in-frame clones are kept and a portion is missing. Here the sample spans about 140,000 clones, around 78% being singletons. Sequencing was done on a sample of PBMCs. The receptor set was obtained from a woman aged 18-35 years in good health and CMV-seropositive.

Concerning this clone: One junction end disagrees with the germline gene, perhaps due to a read error. The chain joins TRBV7-8 to TRBJ2-1, with 12 nucleotides matching TRBD1. The CDR3 is made up of 15 amino acids. From germline, CDR1 is SGHVS and CDR2 FQNEAQ. DNA of the CDR3: TGTGCCAGCAGCCCCGGGACAGGGGGCTACTATGAGCAGTTCTTC. Translated, it gives CASSPGTGGYYEQFF.

The chain couples TRBV11-2 to TRBJ1-1, with D possibly matching TRBD1 (5 bases). V was trimmed by 6 bases and J by 1 base, leaving 12 bases between them. Germline assignment: CDR1 SGHAT and CDR2 FQNNGV. The CDR3 covers 14 residues. The CDR3 DNA follows: TGTGCCAGCAGTCCTCGGGGGGAGAACACTGAAGCTTTCTTT. Its protein product is CASSPRGENTEAFF.

The V gene is TRBV9, the J gene TRBJ2-7, with TRBD1 as a possible D gene (5 bases). This CDR3 comprises 15 residues. Trimming pared 0 bases from V and 2 bases from J, leaving 12 bases between. CDR1 SGDLS and CDR2 YYNGEE come from the germline V gene. The CDR3 loop reads CASSVGESRAYEQYF. The CDR3 DNA is TGTGCCAGCAGCGTAGGGGAATCCAGGGCCTACGAGCAGTACTTC.

The chain couples TRBV15 to TRBJ2-5; 9 nucleotides align to TRBD1. Germline V lookup: CDR1 LNHNV, CDR2 YYDKDF (reference sequence). CDR3 length: 14 residues. After removal of 5 bases from V and 2 bases from J, the junction contained 3 bases not matched to a gene. In DNA, the CDR3 is TGTGCCACCAGCCTAGGACAGGGGCAAGAGACCCAGTACTTC. Amino acid sequence: CATSLGQGQETQYF.

The chain joins TRBV6-5 to TRBJ1-1, with 9 bases lining up with TRBD1. Germline lookup yields CDR1 MNHEY and CDR2 SVGAGI. Losses at the gene ends were 5 bases for V and 6 bases for J; bases not matched to a gene: 10. There are 15 residues in the CDR3. The CDR3 coding sequence is TGTGCCAGCAGTCCTCCCCGGGGACAGGGCTCTGAAGCTTTCTTT. Translating gives CASSPPRGQGSEAFF.

V gene TRBV5-1 combines with J gene TRBJ2-1; 12 nucleotides align to TRBD2. V trimming: 0 bases; J trimming: 2 bases; junction bases outside the gene matches: 9. The length of the CDR3 is 19 residues. In germline, CDR1 is SGHRS, CDR2 YFSETQ. CDR3 amino acids: CASSLGLAGAKLTYNEQFF. CDR3 coding DNA: TGCGCCAGCAGCTTGGGACTAGCGGGGGCAAAACTTACCTACAATGAGCAGTTCTTC. Together with reference TRBV5-1 and TRBJ2-1, the CDR3 gives the full variable domain: KAGVTQTPRYLIKTRGQQVTLSCSPISGHRSVSWYQQTPGQGLQFLFEYFSETQRNKGNFPGRFSGRQFSNSRSEMNVSTLELGDSALYLCASSLGLAGAKLTYNEQFFGPGTRLTVL.

This clone was picked up a small number of times. The V call is TRBV6-4, the J call TRBJ1-3; D might be TRBD1 (5 bases). The CDR3 consists of 19 residues. Between the trimmed V and J ends, which lost 2 bases and 8 bases, there was a span of 28 bases. The V gene's germline CDR1 is MRHNA and CDR2 SNTAGT. The CDR3 reads CASSDRGSGREFSGDTIYF. Written as DNA, the CDR3 is TGTGCCAGCAGTGACCGGGGCAGCGGGCGGGAGTTTTCCGGAGACACCATATATTTT.

The gene calls are TRBV12-2 and TRBJ2-3; TRBD2, as called in the table, went unchecked against the DNA. TRBV12-2 is reported as a pseudogene. There are 16 residues in the CDR3. This CDR3 is CASRLLTSGGADTQYF. The CDR3 coding sequence is TGTGCAAGTCGCTTATTGACTAGCGGGGGGGCAGATACGCAGTATTTT.

This chain uses TRBV19 with TRBJ1-5; no clear D. Germline loops: CDR1 LNHDA, CDR2 SQIVND (reference sequence). The CDR3 runs 13 residues. Trimming stripped 5 bases from V and 0 bases from J, with 5 bases between. DNA for the CDR3: TGTGCCAGTAGTCAAAATAGCAATCAGCCCCAGCATTTT. The encoded protein is CASSQNSNQPQHF. Looking up the rest from reference TRBV19 and TRBJ1-5 gives the full variable domain: DGGITQSPKYLFRKEGQNVTLSCEQNLNHDAMYWYRQDPGQGLRLIYYSQIVNDFQKGDIAEGYSVSREKKESFPLTVTSAQKNPTAFYLCASSQNSNQPQHFGDGTRLSIL.

The chain links TRBV5-6 to TRBJ2-1, with D possibly being TRBD2 (6 bases). The CDR3 runs to 15 residues. The V end lost 4 bases, the J end lost 8 bases, and 19 bases lay between the germline ends. Germline V gene data show CDR1 as SGHDT and CDR2 as YYEEEE. Written as DNA, the CDR3 is TGTGCCAGCAGCAAAGCGGTGTTTTCGGGGGATGAGCAGTTCTTC. This codes for CASSKAVFSGDEQFF.

This clone was counted once. This rearrangement joins TRBV7-8 to TRBJ1-3; possible D gene TRBD1, 6 bases. The CDR3 is made up of 19 amino acids. V lost 5 bases and J 3 bases, leaving 26 bases between the germline ends. Germline-derived CDR1 and CDR2 are SGHVS and FQNEAQ. CDR3 nucleotides: TGTGCCAGCAGCCCGTTTTCGAATCAATGGGGGCTGGTTGGAAACACCATATATTTT. It specifies CASSPFSNQWGLVGNTIYF.

This clone showed up just a few times. The chain combines TRBV28 with TRBJ1-2; D might be TRBD1 (6 bases). The germline V and J ends were trimmed by 5 bases and 0 bases, with 13 bases remaining between them. This CDR3 comprises 15 residues. Looked up from germline, CDR1 is MDHEN and CDR2 is SYDVKM. The CDR3 loop is CASSTRTDPNYGYTF. The CDR3 coding sequence is TGTGCCAGCAGTACCCGGACAGATCCTAACTATGGCTACACCTTC.

This chain joins TRBV2 and TRBJ2-7; D is perhaps TRBD1 (6 bases). V was cut by 3 bases and J by 5 bases, with 14 bases left in between. CDR3 size: 14 residues. Germline-derived CDR1 and CDR2 are SNHLY and FYNNEI. In nucleotides, the CDR3 is TGTGCCAGCAGTGATCGAACAGGGAGCGACGAGCAGTACTTC. Translation: CASSDRTGSDEQYF.

The chain couples TRBV13 to TRBJ1-2, with 8 bases matching TRBD1. Losses at the gene ends were 0 bases for V and 6 bases for J; bases not matched to a gene: 15. Germline loops: CDR1 PRHDT, CDR2 FYEKMQ (reference sequence). The CDR3 covers 18 residues. The CDR3 DNA reads TGTGCCAGCAGCTTAGGCCTAAGTCTTGGCAGGGGGCGGGATGGCTACACCTTC. This codes for CASSLGLSLGRGRDGYTF. Using reference TRBV13 and TRBJ1-2 for the parts outside the CDR3, the full variable domain is AAGVIQSPRHLIKEKRETATLKCYPIPRHDTVYWYQQGPGQDPQFLISFYEKMQSDKGSIPDRFSAQQFSDYHSELNMSSLELGDSALYFCASSLGLSLGRGRDGYTFGSGTRLTVV.

CDR3 in DNA: TGTGCCAGCAGTTCAAACCGGGGGACTGCGCTTTTGGAAGCTTTCTTT. Protein: CASSSNRGTALLEAFF. V gene TRBV6-5 combines with J gene TRBJ1-1; a weak D match, TRBD1 (5 bases). The CDR3 covers 16 residues. Trimming took 4 bases from V and 8 from J, leaving 23 bases between them. Germline CDR1 is MNHEY and CDR2 is SVGAGI.

J is TRBJ1-3 and V is TRBV4-3; D is uncertain. Germline V lookup: CDR1 LGHNA, CDR2 YSLEER. V was clipped by 0 bases and J by 0 bases, with 9 bases between them. This CDR3 contains 16 residues. Written as DNA, the CDR3 is TGCGCCAGCAGCCAAGATCCGGGGTTCTCTGGAAACACCATATATTTT. Its translation: CASSQDPGFSGNTIYF.

The CDR3 loop is CASSLALQGTGANVLTF. CDR3 in DNA: TGTGCCAGCAGCTTAGCCCTACAGGGAACTGGGGCCAACGTCCTGACTTTC. The chain is built from TRBV7-9 and TRBJ2-6, with D possibly TRBD1 on 6 matching bases. The V gene's germline CDR1 is SEHNR and CDR2 FQNEAQ (reference sequence). The CDR3 is made up of 17 amino acids. V lost 0 bases to trimming and J lost 2 bases, with 11 bases between them.

The chain carries TRBV27 and TRBJ1-3; tentative D call: TRBD1 (5 bases). The V end was cut by 8 bases, the J end by 7 bases, with 9 bases between. CDR3 size: 11 residues. From germline, CDR1 is MNHEY and CDR2 SMNVEV (reference sequence). The DNA for the CDR3 is TGTGCCAGCCCCGGGGGGAACACCATATATTTT. This gives the protein CASPGGNTIYF.

The chain has TRBV25-1 and TRBJ2-2; 8 nucleotides line up with TRBD2. Germline V CDR1 and CDR2: MGHDK, SYGVNS. The CDR3 covers 15 residues. With 8 bases clipped from V and 0 bases from J, the junction kept 5 bases outside the gene matches. The CDR3 sequence is CASDGGAPNTGELFF. CDR3 sequence (DNA): TGTGCCAGCGACGGGGGGGCCCCGAACACCGGGGAGCTGTTTTTT.

The chain has TRBV6-1 and TRBJ1-5; the D gene is possibly TRBD1 (6 bases). This CDR3 region has 14 residues. The V gene's germline CDR1 is MNHNS and CDR2 SASEGT. Trimming cost V 6 bases and J 1 base, with 10 bases left between them. The CDR3 is CASRFTGSNQPQHF. The CDR3, as DNA: TGTGCCAGCAGATTCACAGGGAGCAATCAGCCCCAGCATTTT.

This rearrangement joins TRBV6-6 to TRBJ2-5, with D perhaps matching TRBD1 (6 bases). V lost 0 bases to trimming and J lost 7 bases, with 12 bases between them. From germline, CDR1 is MNHNY and CDR2 SVGAGI (reference sequence). The CDR3 is 14 amino acids. CDR3 sequence reads: CASSYSTGTGTQYF. In DNA form, the CDR3 reads TGTGCCAGCAGTTACTCCACAGGGACGGGGACCCAGTACTTC.

The rearrangement uses TRBV19 and TRBJ1-4; 7 nucleotides align to TRBD1. Germline loops: CDR1 LNHDA, CDR2 SQIVND (reference sequence). The CDR3 consists of 15 residues. J lost 7 bases, V lost 3 bases, and 8 bases had no gene match. The CDR3 loop reads CASSIKGAGGEKLFF. For the CDR3, the DNA is TGTGCCAGTAGTATTAAGGGGGCTGGAGGTGAAAAACTGTTTTTT.

The CDR3, as DNA: TGTGCCAGCAGCTTGAGCCCACAGGGGGCTACTAATTCACCCCTCCACTTT. This translates into CASSLSPQGATNSPLHF. The V and J genes are TRBV5-4 and TRBJ1-6, with 9 bases fitting TRBD1. The CDR3 is 17 residues long. V shed 1 base, J shed 6 bases, and the junction held 8 bases outside the gene matches. The germline CDR1 and CDR2 sequences are SGHNT and YYREEE (reference sequence).

The chain links TRBV6-5 to TRBJ2-1; D is possibly TRBD2 (5 bases). V was shortened by 2 bases and J by 6 bases, with 17 bases between the two germline ends. Germline V gives CDR1 MNHEY, CDR2 SVGAGI. The CDR3 totals 16 residues. The CDR3 protein is CASSYRRRGLINEQFF. CDR3 DNA: TGTGCCAGCAGTTACCGAAGACGGGGTCTTATCAATGAGCAGTTCTTC.